The 16 T cell receptor beta chains below were found in one sample sequenced in a study of T cell repertoires in cytomegalovirus infection. These receptors have no identified antigens. TCRdb independently ran MiXCR on the reads; one entry per CDR3 protein. The sample holds roughly 570,000 distinct CDR3 sequences, 40% seen once. This specimen consisted of cultured PBMCs, obtained from culture after CMV antigen stimulation. Receptors were obtained from a human donor in good health (CMV status not recorded). Some clones in this sample may be carry-over from other donors' samples.

This clonotype was found a few times. The chain employs TRBV19 and TRBJ2-3; no clear D. This CDR3 region has 14 residues. V was shortened by 6 bases and J by 6 bases, with 16 bases between the two germline ends. CDR1 and CDR2 (germline): LNHDA, SQIVND (reference sequence). The CDR3 sequence: CASRGSRDRDTQYF. CDR3 DNA sequence: TGTGCCAGTAGGGGGTCCCGAGATCGGGATACGCAGTATTTT.

This clonotype came up a few times. The rearrangement links TRBV6-5 to TRBJ1-5; D ambiguous. This CDR3 has 15 residues. V was shortened by 7 bases and J by 3 bases, with 16 bases between the two germline ends. Germline loops: CDR1 MNHEY, CDR2 SVGAGI. CDR3 loop: CASKLAGVDNQPQHF. The CDR3 DNA follows: TGTGCCAGCAAACTCGCCGGAGTCGACAATCAGCCCCAGCATTTT.

J is TRBJ2-7 and V is TRBV4-1; perhaps TRBD1 as D (6 bases). The CDR3 runs 15 residues. V gave up 3 bases and J gave up 3 bases, with 15 bases separating them. CDR1 and CDR2 (germline): MGHRA, YSYEKL. The CDR3 DNA sequence: TGCGCCAGCAGCCAGGGTCAACAGGGCGGCTACGAGCAGTACTTC. It encodes CASSQGQQGGYEQYF.

This clonotype was recorded once. For the CDR3, the DNA is TGTGCCAGCAGCGTAAGCGGCGGGGCGAACACCGGGGAGCTGTTTTTT. Its translation: CASSVSGGANTGELFF. The chain carries TRBV9 and TRBJ2-2; D is perhaps TRBD2 (6 bases). Trimming shortened V by 1 base and J by 0 bases, and 10 bases separated the two germline ends. Germline V gene lookup returns CDR1 SGDLS and CDR2 YYNGEE. This CDR3 is 16 amino acids long.

This clonotype has a handful of counts. The chain combines TRBV12-5 with TRBJ1-5; 10 nucleotides line up with TRBD1. Unmatched junction bases numbered 4, after V lost 0 bases and J lost 2 bases. The germline CDR1 and CDR2 sequences are LGHNT and FRNRAP. The CDR3 spans 17 residues. CDR3 residues: CASGLVYGQGGNQPQHF. The CDR3 DNA sequence: TGTGCTAGTGGTTTGGTGTACGGACAGGGGGGCAATCAGCCCCAGCATTTT. The full variable domain, with the rest looked up from reference TRBV12-5 and TRBJ1-5, is DARVTQTPRHKVTEMGQEVTMRCQPILGHNTVFWYRQTMMQGLELLAYFRNRAPLDDSGMPKDRFSAEMPDATLATLKIQPSEPRDSAVYFCASGLVYGQGGNQPQHFGDGTRLSIL.

This clonotype was observed a handful of times. V usage is TRBV10-3 and J usage is TRBJ1-3; D is unclear. The CDR3 is 11 amino acids. Between the trimmed V and J ends, which lost 8 bases and 3 bases, there was a span of 5 bases. Per the germline V gene, CDR1 is ENHRY and CDR2 is SYGVKD. CDR3 sequence (DNA): TGTGCCATCCAAAGTGGAAACACCATATATTTT. It encodes CAIQSGNTIYF.

This clonotype was observed a single time. A much larger clone differs by one base, so this may be a read error. This chain links TRBV12-3 or TRBV12-4 with TRBJ2-3; the D gene is possibly TRBD2 (6 bases). The CDR3 sequence is 14 residues long. CDR3 in amino acids: CASSLAPDTNTQYF. DNA for the CDR3: TGTGCCAGCAGCCTAGCGCCCGACACAAATACGCAGTATTTT.

Ten or more counts support this clonotype. This chain uses TRBV7-6 with TRBJ2-7; tentatively, D is TRBD2 (6 bases). The CDR3 is made up of 15 amino acids. V was pared by 1 base and J by 6 bases, with 16 bases between. Germline CDR1 is SGHVS and CDR2 is FNYEAQ. The CDR3 DNA sequence: TGTGCCAGCAGCTTAGGGAGCGGAGAGGGACTCGAGCAGTACTTC. Translation: CASSLGSGEGLEQYF.

V is TRBV27 and J is TRBJ1-1; D not resolved. Germline loops: CDR1 MNHEY, CDR2 SMNVEV (reference sequence). The CDR3 contains 15 residues. The V gene lost 3 bases and the J gene lost 1 base, with 12 bases spanning the gap. DNA of the CDR3: TGTGCCAGCAGTTTCTCTCGGACGGCGAACACTGAAGCTTTCTTT. Its translation is CASSFSRTANTEAFF.

In its sample, this clonotype was seen a few times. V is TRBV7-9 and J is TRBJ2-3; unclear D gene. This CDR3 has 14 amino acids. V shed 5 bases and J shed 7 bases, with 16 bases lying between them. Germline loops: CDR1 SEHNR, CDR2 FQNEAQ (reference sequence). The DNA for the CDR3 is TGTGCCAGCAGCCTTGGAAAAGGTCAACATACGCAGTATTTT. This translates into CASSLGKGQHTQYF. The whole variable domain, filled in from reference TRBV7-9 and TRBJ2-3, reads DTGVSQNPRHKITKRGQNVTFRCDPISEHNRLYWYRQTLGQGPEFLTYFQNEAQLEKSRLLSDRFSAERPKGSFSTLEIQRTEQGDSAMYLCASSLGKGQHTQYFGPGTRLTVL.

The V and J genes are TRBV6-1 and TRBJ1-4, with D possibly being TRBD1 (5 bases). The CDR3 runs 13 residues. V lost 8 bases to trimming and J lost 8 bases, with 15 bases between them. Germline V CDR1 and CDR2: MNHNS, SASEGT. As DNA, the CDR3 is TGTGCCAGCCTTCCTGGGGCAATCGAAAAACTGTTTTTT. Protein product: CASLPGAIEKLFF.

The CDR3 reads CASSPSPLTDTQYF. In DNA, the CDR3 is TGTGCCAGCAGCCCGTCCCCGCTTACAGATACGCAGTATTTT. The chain has TRBV7-2 and TRBJ2-3, with no clear D. The V end was cut by 5 bases, the J end by 3 bases, with 12 bases between. Germline V gene lookup returns CDR1 SGHTA and CDR2 FQGNSA. The CDR3 has 14 amino acids.

This clonotype appeared a few times. The V call is TRBV7-2, the J call TRBJ2-5, with D possibly being TRBD2 (5 bases). This CDR3 region has 15 residues. The germline V and J ends were trimmed by 3 bases and 1 base, with 12 bases remaining between them. Germline V gene data show CDR1 as SGHTA and CDR2 as FQGNSA. The CDR3 loop is CASSLLGGFQETQYF. As DNA, the CDR3 is TGTGCCAGCAGCTTGCTTGGAGGCTTCCAAGAGACCCAGTACTTC.

V gene TRBV7-8 combines with J gene TRBJ2-7, with D possibly TRBD2 on 6 matching bases. Germline V lookup: CDR1 SGHVS, CDR2 FQNEAQ. The V end was cut by 5 bases, the J end by 0 bases, with 14 bases between. The length of the CDR3 is 15 residues. The CDR3 region is CASSPRRVSSYEQYF. The CDR3 DNA follows: TGTGCCAGCAGCCCGAGGAGGGTGAGCTCCTACGAGCAGTACTTC.

This clonotype was observed at least ten times. The V gene is TRBV7-9, the J gene TRBJ2-5; TRBD1 matches at 7 bases. J was trimmed by 2 bases and V by 5 bases; bases with no gene match: 5. This CDR3 contains 14 residues. Germline lookup yields CDR1 SEHNR and CDR2 FQNEAQ (reference sequence). This CDR3 reads CASSPRDRQETQYF. The CDR3 DNA reads as TGTGCCAGCAGCCCAAGGGACAGACAAGAGACCCAGTACTTC.

This clonotype was seen just once. CDR3 loop: CASSVVRVGEQFF. The CDR3 coding sequence is TGTGCCAGCAGTGTGGTTAGAGTGGGTGAGCAGTTCTTC. J is TRBJ2-1 and V is TRBV2; D is uncertain. This CDR3 comprises 13 residues. Trimming removed 4 bases from V and 9 bases from J, with 13 bases in between. CDR1 is SNHLY and CDR2 is FYNNEI in the germline V gene.